This T cell receptor (beta chain) emerged from a study of response to subunit inactivated influenza vaccine. TCRdb called the RT-PCR reads again in MiXCR, with one record for every CDR3 protein. The sample carries 710,000 or so distinct CDR3 sequences, approximately 14% recorded once. The CDR3 sequence is 14 residues long. The germline CDR1 and CDR2 sequences are SGHRS and YFSETQ. The junction had 7 bases not matched to a gene; V was cut back by 4 bases and J by 4 bases. This clonotype was observed a handful of times. The TCR sequence derives from a man aged 45-65 years who received an inactivated influenza vaccine. The chain has TRBV5-1 and TRBJ2-7; 8 nucleotides line up with TRBD1. The source was PBMCs from blood, collected 11 to 12 days after vaccination. The CDR3 DNA sequence: TGCGCCAGCAGCCCGGACAGGGTAGGGTACGAGCAGTACTTC. This codes for CASSPDRVGYEQYF.